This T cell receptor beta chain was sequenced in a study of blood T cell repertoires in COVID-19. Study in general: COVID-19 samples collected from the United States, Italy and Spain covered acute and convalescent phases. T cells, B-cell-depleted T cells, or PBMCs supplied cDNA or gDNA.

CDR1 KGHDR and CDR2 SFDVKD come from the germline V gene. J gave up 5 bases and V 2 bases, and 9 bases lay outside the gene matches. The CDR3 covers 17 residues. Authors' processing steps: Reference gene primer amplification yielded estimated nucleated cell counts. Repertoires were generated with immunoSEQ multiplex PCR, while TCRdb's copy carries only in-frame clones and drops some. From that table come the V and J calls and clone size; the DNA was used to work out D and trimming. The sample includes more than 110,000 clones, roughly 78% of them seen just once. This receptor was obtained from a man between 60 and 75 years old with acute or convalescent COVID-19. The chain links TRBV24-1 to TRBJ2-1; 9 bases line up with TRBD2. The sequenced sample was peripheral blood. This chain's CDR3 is CATSDSTGLASHNEQFF. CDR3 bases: TGTGCCACCAGTGATTCCACCGGACTAGCGAGCCACAATGAGCAGTTCTTC.